This TCR beta chain was identified in a study of cytomegalovirus exposure and HLA in healthy donors. Produced via immunoSEQ multiplex PCR; TCRdb's table is partial and in-frame only. The repertoire has roughly 82,000 clones, approximately 93% of them found once; the top ten carry roughly 0.74%. The V gene lost 2 bases and the J gene lost 1 base, with 17 bases spanning the gap. This CDR3 contains 18 residues. CDR1 and CDR2 from the germline V gene are MNHNS and SASEGT. Sequencing input: PBMCs. The chain is built from TRBV6-1 and TRBJ2-2; perhaps TRBD1 as D (6 bases). The receptor was isolated from a man between 18 and 29 years old in good health and CMV-seronegative. This chain's CDR3 is CASSEKGARDKNTGELFF. As DNA, the CDR3 is TGTGCCAGCAGTGAAAAAGGGGCAAGGGACAAGAACACCGGGGAGCTGTTTTTT.